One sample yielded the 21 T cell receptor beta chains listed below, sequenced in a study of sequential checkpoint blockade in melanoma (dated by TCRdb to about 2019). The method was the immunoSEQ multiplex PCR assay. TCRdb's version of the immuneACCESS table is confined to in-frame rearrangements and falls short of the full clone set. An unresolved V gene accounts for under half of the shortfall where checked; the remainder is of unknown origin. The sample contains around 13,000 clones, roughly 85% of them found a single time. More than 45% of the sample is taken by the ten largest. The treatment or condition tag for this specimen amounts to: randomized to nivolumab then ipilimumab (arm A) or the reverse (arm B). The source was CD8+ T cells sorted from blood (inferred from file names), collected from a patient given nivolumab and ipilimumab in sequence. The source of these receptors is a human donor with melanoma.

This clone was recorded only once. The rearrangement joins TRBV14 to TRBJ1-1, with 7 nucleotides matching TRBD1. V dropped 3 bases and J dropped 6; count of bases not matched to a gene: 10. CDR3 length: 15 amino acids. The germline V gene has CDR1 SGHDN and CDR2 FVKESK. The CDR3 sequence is CASSHPDREWAEAFF. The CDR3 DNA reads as TGTGCCAGCAGCCACCCCGACAGGGAATGGGCTGAAGCTTTCTTT.

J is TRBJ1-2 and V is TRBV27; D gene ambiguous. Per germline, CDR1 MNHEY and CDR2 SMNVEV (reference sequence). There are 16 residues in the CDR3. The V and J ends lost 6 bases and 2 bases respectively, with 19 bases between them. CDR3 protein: CASRHPQREGNYGYTF. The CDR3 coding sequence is TGTGCCAGCAGGCATCCCCAGAGGGAGGGAAACTATGGCTACACCTTC.

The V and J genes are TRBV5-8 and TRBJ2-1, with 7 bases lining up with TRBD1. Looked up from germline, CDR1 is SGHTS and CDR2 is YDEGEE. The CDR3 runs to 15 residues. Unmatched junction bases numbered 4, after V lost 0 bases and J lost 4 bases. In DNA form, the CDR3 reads TGTGCCAGCAGCTTGGCCCCGACAGGGTACAATGAGCAGTTCTTC. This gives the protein CASSLAPTGYNEQFF. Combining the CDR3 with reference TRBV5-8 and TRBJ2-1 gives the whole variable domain EAGVTQSPTHLIKTRGQQATLRCSPISGHTSVYWYQQALGLGLQFLLWYDEGEERNRGNFPPRFSGRQFPNYSSELNVNALELEDSALYLCASSLAPTGYNEQFFGPGTRLTVL.

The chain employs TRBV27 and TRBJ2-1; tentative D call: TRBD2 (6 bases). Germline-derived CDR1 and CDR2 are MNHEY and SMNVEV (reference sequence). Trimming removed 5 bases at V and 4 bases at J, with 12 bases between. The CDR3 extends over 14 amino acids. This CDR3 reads CASSPSGRYNEQFF. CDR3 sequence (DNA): TGTGCCAGCAGTCCCTCCGGGAGATACAATGAGCAGTTCTTC.

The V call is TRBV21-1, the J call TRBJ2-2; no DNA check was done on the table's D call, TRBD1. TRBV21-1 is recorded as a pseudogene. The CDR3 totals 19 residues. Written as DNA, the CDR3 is TGTGCCAGCAGCAAAGTCAACAGGGGGGCTGGTGGTTGGACCGGGGAGCTGTTTTTT. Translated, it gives CASSKVNRGAGGWTGELFF.

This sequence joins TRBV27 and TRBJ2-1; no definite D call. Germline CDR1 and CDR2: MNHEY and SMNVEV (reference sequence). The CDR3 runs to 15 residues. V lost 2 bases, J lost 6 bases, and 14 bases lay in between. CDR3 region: CASSLGSKWLNEQFF. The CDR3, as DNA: TGTGCCAGCAGTTTAGGTAGCAAGTGGCTCAATGAGCAGTTCTTC.

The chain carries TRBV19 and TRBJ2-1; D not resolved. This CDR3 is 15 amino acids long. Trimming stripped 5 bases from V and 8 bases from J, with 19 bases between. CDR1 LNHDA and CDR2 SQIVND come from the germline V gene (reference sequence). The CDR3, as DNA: TGTGCCAGTAGTCCGCGGCTCCTCGTGGATGATGAGCAGTTCTTC. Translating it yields CASSPRLLVDDEQFF.

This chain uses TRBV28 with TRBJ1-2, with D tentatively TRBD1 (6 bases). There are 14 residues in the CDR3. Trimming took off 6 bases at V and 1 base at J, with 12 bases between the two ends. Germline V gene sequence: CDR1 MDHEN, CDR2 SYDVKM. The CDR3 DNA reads TGTGCCAGCAGATTACAGGGTTTTAACTATGGCTACACCTTC. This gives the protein CASRLQGFNYGYTF.

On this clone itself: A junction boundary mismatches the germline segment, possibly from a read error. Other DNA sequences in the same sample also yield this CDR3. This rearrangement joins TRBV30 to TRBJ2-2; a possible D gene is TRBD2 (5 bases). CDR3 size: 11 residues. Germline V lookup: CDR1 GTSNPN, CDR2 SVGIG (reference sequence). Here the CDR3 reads CAWSDTGELFF. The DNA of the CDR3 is TGTGCCTGGAGCGACACCGGGGAGCTGTTCTTT.

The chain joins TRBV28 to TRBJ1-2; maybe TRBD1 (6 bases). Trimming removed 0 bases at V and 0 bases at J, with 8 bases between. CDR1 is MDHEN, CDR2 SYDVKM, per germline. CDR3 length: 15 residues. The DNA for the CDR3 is TGTGCCAGCAGTTTATGGGACAGCCCTAACTATGGCTACACCTTC. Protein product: CASSLWDSPNYGYTF.

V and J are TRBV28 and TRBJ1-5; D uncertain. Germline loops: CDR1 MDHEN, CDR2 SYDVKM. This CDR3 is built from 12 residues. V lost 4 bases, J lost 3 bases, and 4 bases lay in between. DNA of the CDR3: TGTGCCAGCAGTTCCAACAATCAGCCCCAGCATTTT. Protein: CASSSNNQPQHF.

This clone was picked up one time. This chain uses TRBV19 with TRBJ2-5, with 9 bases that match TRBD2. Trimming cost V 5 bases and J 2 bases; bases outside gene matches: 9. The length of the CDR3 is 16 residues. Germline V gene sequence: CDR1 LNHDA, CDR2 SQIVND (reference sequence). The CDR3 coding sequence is TGTGCCAGTAGTTTCCTAGCGGGGACGGCACAAGAGACCCAGTACTTC. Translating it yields CASSFLAGTAQETQYF.

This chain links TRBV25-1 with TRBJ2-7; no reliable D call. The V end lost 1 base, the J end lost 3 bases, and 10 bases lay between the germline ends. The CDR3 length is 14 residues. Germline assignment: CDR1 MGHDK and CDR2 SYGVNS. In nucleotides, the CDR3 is TGTGCCAGCAGTGAATTTAACTCTCGCTACGAGCAGTACTTC. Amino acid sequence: CASSEFNSRYEQYF.

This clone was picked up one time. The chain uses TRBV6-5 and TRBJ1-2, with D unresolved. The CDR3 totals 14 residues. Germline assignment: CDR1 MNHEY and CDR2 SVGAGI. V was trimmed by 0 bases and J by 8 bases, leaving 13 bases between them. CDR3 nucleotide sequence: TGTGCCAGCAGTTACTCGGGCCGGTCTCGGGGCTACACCTTC. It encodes CASSYSGRSRGYTF.

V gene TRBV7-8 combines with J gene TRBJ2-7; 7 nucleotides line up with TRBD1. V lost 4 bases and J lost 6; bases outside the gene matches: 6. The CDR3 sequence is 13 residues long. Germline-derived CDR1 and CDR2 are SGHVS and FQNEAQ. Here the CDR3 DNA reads TGTGCCAGCAGCTCTACAGGGGCCGGCGAGCAGTACTTC. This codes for CASSSTGAGEQYF.

CDR3 sequence reads: CASSLGQGSYEQYF. In nucleotides, the CDR3 is TGTGCCAGCAGCCTAGGACAGGGGTCCTACGAGCAGTACTTC. The chain joins TRBV5-6 to TRBJ2-7; 9 nucleotides align to TRBD1. V shed 4 bases and J 1 base; nucleotides not matched to a gene: 3. CDR1 SGHDT and CDR2 YYEEEE come from the germline V gene. The CDR3 is 14 amino acids.

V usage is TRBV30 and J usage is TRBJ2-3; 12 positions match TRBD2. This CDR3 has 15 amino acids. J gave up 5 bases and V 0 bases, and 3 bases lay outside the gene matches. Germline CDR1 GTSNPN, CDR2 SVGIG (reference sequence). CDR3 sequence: CAWSVLAGGKDTQYF. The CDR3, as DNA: TGTGCCTGGAGTGTACTAGCGGGGGGAAAAGATACGCAGTATTTT.

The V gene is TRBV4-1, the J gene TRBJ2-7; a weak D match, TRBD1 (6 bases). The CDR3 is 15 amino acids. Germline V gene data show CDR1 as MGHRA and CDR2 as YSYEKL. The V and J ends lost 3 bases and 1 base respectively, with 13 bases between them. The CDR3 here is CASSQDLTGSYEQYF. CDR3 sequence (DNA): TGCGCCAGCAGCCAGGACCTAACAGGGTCCTACGAGCAGTACTTC.

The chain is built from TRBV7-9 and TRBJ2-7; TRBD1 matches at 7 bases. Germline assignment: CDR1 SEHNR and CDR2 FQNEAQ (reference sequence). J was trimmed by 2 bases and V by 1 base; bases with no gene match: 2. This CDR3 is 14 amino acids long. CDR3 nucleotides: TGTGCCAGCAGCTTAGGAGGGGGCCCCTACGAGCAGTACTTC. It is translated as CASSLGGGPYEQYF. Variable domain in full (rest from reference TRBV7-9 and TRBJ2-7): DTGVSQNPRHKITKRGQNVTFRCDPISEHNRLYWYRQTLGQGPEFLTYFQNEAQLEKSRLLSDRFSAERPKGSFSTLEIQRTEQGDSAMYLCASSLGGGPYEQYFGPGTRLTVT.

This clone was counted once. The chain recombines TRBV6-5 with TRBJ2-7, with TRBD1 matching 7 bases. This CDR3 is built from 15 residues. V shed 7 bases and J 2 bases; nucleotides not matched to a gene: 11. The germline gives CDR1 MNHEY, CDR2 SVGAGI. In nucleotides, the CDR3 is TGTGCCAGCAACGCAGAGGGACAGACCCCCTACGAGCAGTACTTC. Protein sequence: CASNAEGQTPYEQYF.

CDR3 bases: TGTGCCAGCAGTTACGGACAGGGAAGCTACAATGAGCAGTTCTTC. Protein: CASSYGQGSYNEQFF. The J gene is TRBJ2-1, the V gene TRBV6-5; 8 bases fit TRBD1. CDR3 length: 15 residues. Germline CDR1 and CDR2: MNHEY and SVGAGI. Unmatched junction bases numbered 3, after V lost 2 bases and J lost 3 bases.